The rows below give T cell receptor beta chains drawn from one sample of a study of shared clonotypes between healthy human individuals. Measured with immunoSEQ multiplex PCR; TCRdb has only the in-frame clones, and not every one. Of about 600,000 clones in the sample, 95% to 98% are singletons; the top ten hold 0.25% to 0.35%. The source material was naive CD8+ T cells sorted from blood. All receptors come from a man younger than 40 in good health. The CDR3 runs from the conserved cysteine through the conserved F or W. The order of the fields is J gene, clone size, D gene, V gene, CDR3 protein, CDR3 DNA. The D gene is left open where the match is weak. Some rows mark clone size as missing; the rest say once, few, many or name a class of expanded clone.

j_gene: TRBJ2-2
abundance: NA
d_gene: NA
v_gene: TRBV27
CDR3aa: CASSLVAANTGELFF
CDR3nt: TGTGCCAGCAGTTTGGTAGCGGCGAACACCGGGGAGCTGTTTTTT

j_gene: TRBJ2-7
abundance: NA
d_gene: NA
v_gene: TRBV20-1
CDR3aa: CSARVGFEQYF
CDR3nt: TGCAGTGCTAGAGTGGGGTTTGAGCAGTACTTC

j_gene: TRBJ2-1
abundance: NA
d_gene: NA
v_gene: TRBV13
CDR3aa: CASSLFEASGEQFF
CDR3nt: TGTGCCAGCAGCTTGTTTGAGGCCTCCGGGGAGCAGTTCTTC

j_gene: TRBJ2-3
abundance: NA
d_gene: TRBD2
v_gene: TRBV5-1
CDR3aa: CASSLDYLAADTDTQYF
CDR3nt: TGCGCCAGCAGCTTGGATTATCTAGCGGCCGACACAGATACGCAGTATTTT

j_gene: TRBJ1-2
abundance: NA
d_gene: NA
v_gene: TRBV19
CDR3aa: CASKASGAIYGYTF
CDR3nt: TGTGCCAGTAAGGCTAGCGGAGCCATCTATGGCTACACCTTC

j_gene: TRBJ1-1
abundance: NA
d_gene: NA
v_gene: TRBV7-9
CDR3aa: CASSLGLGQEVEAFF
CDR3nt: TGTGCCAGCAGCTTAGGTCTCGGGCAGGAGGTTGAAGCTTTCTTT

j_gene: TRBJ2-5
abundance: NA
d_gene: NA
v_gene: TRBV7-2
CDR3aa: CASSWGTSQETQYF
CDR3nt: TGTGCCAGCAGCTGGGGGACGTCTCAAGAGACCCAGTACTTC

j_gene: TRBJ2-2
abundance: NA
d_gene: NA
v_gene: TRBV5-1
CDR3aa: CASSAEGATGELFF
CDR3nt: TGCGCCAGCAGCGCGGAGGGGGCCACCGGGGAGCTGTTTTTT

j_gene: TRBJ1-1
abundance: NA
d_gene: NA
v_gene: TRBV9
CDR3aa: CASSVDGNTEAFF
CDR3nt: TGTGCCAGCAGCGTAGACGGGAACACTGAAGCTTTCTTT

j_gene: TRBJ1-5
abundance: NA
d_gene: NA
v_gene: TRBV27
CDR3aa: CASSAGSHQPQHF
CDR3nt: TGTGCCAGCAGTGCGGGGTCCCATCAGCCCCAGCATTTT

j_gene: TRBJ2-1
abundance: NA
d_gene: TRBD2
v_gene: TRBV7-6
CDR3aa: CASSRTSGSSYNEQFF
CDR3nt: TGTGCCAGCAGCCGGACTAGCGGGAGCTCGTACAATGAGCAGTTCTTC

j_gene: TRBJ2-1
abundance: NA
d_gene: TRBD2
v_gene: TRBV7-9
CDR3aa: CASSFGGLYNEQFF
CDR3nt: TGTGCCAGCAGCTTCGGGGGACTATACAATGAGCAGTTCTTC

j_gene: TRBJ1-1
abundance: few
d_gene: NA
v_gene: TRBV29-1
CDR3aa: CSAPSTMNTEAFF
CDR3nt: TGCAGCGCTCCCTCCACCATGAACACTGAAGCTTTCTTT

j_gene: TRBJ2-6
abundance: NA
d_gene: TRBD1
v_gene: TRBV27
CDR3aa: CASSHGTDITGANVLTF
CDR3nt: TGTGCCAGCAGCCATGGGACAGATATTACTGGGGCCAACGTCCTGACTTTC

j_gene: TRBJ2-3
abundance: NA
d_gene: TRBD2
v_gene: TRBV29-1
CDR3aa: CSVDLAGREYF
CDR3nt: TGCAGCGTTGATCTAGCGGGAAGGGAGTATTTT

j_gene: TRBJ2-7
abundance: NA
d_gene: NA
v_gene: TRBV6-1
CDR3aa: CASSEDGRYEQYF
CDR3nt: TGTGCCAGCAGTGAAGACGGCCGCTACGAGCAGTACTTC

j_gene: TRBJ2-1
abundance: NA
d_gene: NA
v_gene: TRBV6-5
CDR3aa: CAIMTEKLNNEQFF
CDR3nt: TGTGCCATCATGACTGAAAAATTGAACAATGAGCAGTTCTTC

j_gene: TRBJ1-5
abundance: NA
d_gene: NA
v_gene: TRBV14
CDR3aa: CASSERSGVNQPQHF
CDR3nt: TGTGCCAGCAGCGAAAGATCCGGGGTCAATCAGCCCCAGCATTTT

j_gene: TRBJ2-1
abundance: NA
d_gene: NA
v_gene: TRBV19
CDR3aa: CASSIDLALGFNEQFF
CDR3nt: TGTGCCAGTAGTATAGACCTAGCGCTAGGTTTCAATGAGCAGTTCTTC

j_gene: TRBJ2-3
abundance: NA
d_gene: NA
v_gene: TRBV28
CDR3aa: CASTPPIATDTQYF
CDR3nt: TGTGCCAGCACCCCCCCCATAGCAACAGATACGCAGTATTTT

j_gene: TRBJ2-5
abundance: NA
d_gene: TRBD1
v_gene: TRBV7-6
CDR3aa: CASSHNRGQETQYF
CDR3nt: TGTGCCAGCAGCCACAACAGGGGTCAAGAGACCCAGTACTTC

j_gene: TRBJ2-1
abundance: NA
d_gene: NA
v_gene: TRBV10-3
CDR3aa: CAVRSGDYNEQFF
CDR3nt: TGTGCCGTACGGTCCGGGGACTACAATGAGCAGTTCTTC

j_gene: TRBJ2-7
abundance: NA
d_gene: TRBD2
v_gene: TRBV7-9
CDR3aa: CASEKRGAPFYEQYF
CDR3nt: TGTGCCAGCGAGAAGCGGGGGGCCCCCTTCTACGAGCAGTACTTC

j_gene: TRBJ1-5
abundance: NA
d_gene: NA
v_gene: TRBV19
CDR3aa: CASSADSFFNQPQHF
CDR3nt: TGTGCCAGTAGCGCCGACAGTTTCTTCAATCAGCCCCAGCATTTT

j_gene: TRBJ1-1
abundance: NA
d_gene: NA
v_gene: TRBV6-6
CDR3aa: CASSGGVNTEAFF
CDR3nt: TGTGCCAGCAGTGGGGGTGTAAACACTGAAGCTTTCTTT

j_gene: TRBJ2-7
abundance: NA
d_gene: TRBD1
v_gene: TRBV19
CDR3aa: CASSIGGQGIYEQYF
CDR3nt: TGTGCCAGTAGTATAGGCGGACAGGGGATCTACGAGCAGTACTTC

j_gene: TRBJ1-2
abundance: once
d_gene: TRBD1
v_gene: TRBV5-1
CDR3aa: CASSLGGENYGYTF
CDR3nt: TGCGCCAGCAGCTTAGGGGGCGAAAATTATGGCTACACCTTC

j_gene: TRBJ2-6
abundance: NA
d_gene: TRBD1
v_gene: TRBV27
CDR3aa: CASSPEQGATLSGANVLTF
CDR3nt: TGTGCCAGCAGTCCAGAACAGGGGGCGACCCTCTCCGGGGCCAACGTCCTGACTTTC

j_gene: TRBJ2-5
abundance: NA
d_gene: NA
v_gene: TRBV11-2
CDR3aa: CASESNHQETQYF
CDR3nt: TGTGCCAGCGAGTCCAATCACCAAGAGACCCAGTACTTC

j_gene: TRBJ1-2
abundance: NA
d_gene: NA
v_gene: TRBV9
CDR3aa: CASSDVHGDGYTF
CDR3nt: TGTGCCAGCTCCGACGTTCATGGGGATGGCTACACCTTC

j_gene: TRBJ2-7
abundance: NA
d_gene: NA
v_gene: TRBV4-3
CDR3aa: CASSQDRGYEQYF
CDR3nt: TGCGCCAGCAGCCAAGACCGAGGATACGAGCAGTACTTC

j_gene: TRBJ2-4
abundance: NA
d_gene: NA
v_gene: TRBV29-1
CDR3aa: CSVEGQGGDIQYF
CDR3nt: TGCAGCGTTGAAGGGCAGGGTGGTGACATTCAGTACTTC

j_gene: TRBJ2-1
abundance: NA
d_gene: NA
v_gene: TRBV30
CDR3aa: CAWGGVGGEQFF
CDR3nt: TGTGCCTGGGGTGGGGTGGGAGGTGAGCAGTTCTTC

j_gene: TRBJ1-4
abundance: once
d_gene: NA
v_gene: TRBV6-1
CDR3aa: CASSEWGATTNEKLFF
CDR3nt: TGTGCCAGCAGTGAATGGGGGGCTACAACTAATGAAAAACTGTTTTTT

j_gene: TRBJ2-7
abundance: NA
d_gene: TRBD1
v_gene: TRBV7-2
CDR3aa: CASSPRDRLTYEQYF
CDR3nt: TGTGCCAGCAGCCCACGGGACAGGCTTACCTACGAGCAGTACTTC

j_gene: TRBJ2-7
abundance: NA
d_gene: NA
v_gene: TRBV27
CDR3aa: CASSPGLKTYEQYF
CDR3nt: TGTGCCAGCAGTCCGGGACTCAAGACCTACGAGCAGTACTTC

j_gene: TRBJ2-2
abundance: NA
d_gene: NA
v_gene: TRBV5-6
CDR3aa: CASRGGGQLNGELFF
CDR3nt: TGTGCCAGCAGGGGGGGTGGACAGCTCAACGGGGAGCTGTTTTTT

j_gene: TRBJ2-5
abundance: NA
d_gene: NA
v_gene: TRBV2
CDR3aa: CASSSGPPETQYF
CDR3nt: TGTGCCAGCAGCTCGGGACCCCCAGAGACCCAGTACTTC

j_gene: TRBJ2-1
abundance: NA
d_gene: TRBD2
v_gene: TRBV9
CDR3aa: CASSKGLAAGNEQFF
CDR3nt: TGTGCCAGCAGCAAAGGACTAGCGGCAGGCAATGAGCAGTTCTTC

j_gene: TRBJ1-5
abundance: NA
d_gene: TRBD1
v_gene: TRBV19
CDR3aa: CASTALQGGNQPQHF
CDR3nt: TGTGCCAGTACCGCGTTGCAGGGGGGAAATCAGCCCCAGCATTTT

j_gene: TRBJ2-3
abundance: NA
d_gene: TRBD2
v_gene: TRBV9
CDR3aa: CASSVPLAGARDTQYF
CDR3nt: TGTGCCAGCAGCGTACCCCTAGCGGGAGCTAGAGATACGCAGTATTTT

j_gene: TRBJ2-7
abundance: NA
d_gene: TRBD2
v_gene: TRBV7-9
CDR3aa: CASSSRLAGIGIYEQYF
CDR3nt: TGTGCCAGCAGCTCTCGCTTAGCGGGAATCGGGATCTACGAGCAGTACTTC

j_gene: TRBJ2-7
abundance: once
d_gene: TRBD1
v_gene: TRBV5-1
CDR3aa: CASSRTGTGEQYF
CDR3nt: TGCGCCAGCAGCCGGACAGGGACCGGCGAGCAGTACTTC

j_gene: TRBJ2-3
abundance: NA
d_gene: NA
v_gene: TRBV6-6
CDR3aa: CASSYPKDTQYF
CDR3nt: TGTGCCAGCAGTTACCCCAAAGATACGCAGTATTTT

j_gene: TRBJ1-1
abundance: NA
d_gene: NA
v_gene: TRBV20-1
CDR3aa: CSARENTEAFF
CDR3nt: TGCAGTGCTAGAGAGAACACTGAAGCTTTCTTT

j_gene: TRBJ1-2
abundance: NA
d_gene: NA
v_gene: TRBV27
CDR3aa: CASSLLGDIPTYGYTF
CDR3nt: TGTGCCAGCAGTTTATTGGGAGATATCCCTACTTATGGCTACACCTTC

j_gene: TRBJ2-7
abundance: NA
d_gene: NA
v_gene: TRBV10-1
CDR3aa: CASREGFGEQYF
CDR3nt: TGCGCCAGCAGGGAGGGTTTCGGTGAGCAGTACTTC

j_gene: TRBJ1-5
abundance: NA
d_gene: NA
v_gene: TRBV10-2
CDR3aa: CASSADRTKDQPQHF
CDR3nt: TGCGCCAGCAGTGCAGACAGGACCAAGGATCAGCCCCAGCATTTT

j_gene: TRBJ2-1
abundance: once
d_gene: TRBD2
v_gene: TRBV30
CDR3aa: CAWIPSGRIGEQFF
CDR3nt: TGTGCCTGGATCCCCAGCGGGAGGATCGGTGAGCAGTTCTTC

j_gene: TRBJ2-1
abundance: NA
d_gene: NA
v_gene: TRBV11-3
CDR3aa: CASSPRWAAYNEQFF
CDR3nt: TGTGCCAGCAGCCCTCGGTGGGCGGCCTACAATGAGCAGTTCTTC

j_gene: TRBJ2-3
abundance: NA
d_gene: NA
v_gene: TRBV9
CDR3aa: CASSFPRDPASYTDTQYF
CDR3nt: TGTGCCAGCAGCTTCCCCCGGGATCCGGCCTCCTACACAGATACGCAGTATTTT

j_gene: TRBJ1-1
abundance: NA
d_gene: NA
v_gene: TRBV9
CDR3aa: CASSVVGDTEAFF
CDR3nt: TGTGCCAGCAGCGTAGTAGGGGATACTGAAGCTTTCTTT

j_gene: TRBJ2-2
abundance: NA
d_gene: NA
v_gene: TRBV7-7
CDR3aa: CASSLVGTNTGELFF
CDR3nt: TGTGCCAGCAGCTTAGTTGGAACGAACACCGGGGAGCTGTTTTTT

j_gene: TRBJ2-7
abundance: NA
d_gene: TRBD1
v_gene: TRBV7-6
CDR3aa: CASSLVIGQGRNEQYF
CDR3nt: TGTGCCAGCAGCTTAGTGATTGGACAGGGGCGCAACGAGCAGTACTTC

j_gene: TRBJ2-1
abundance: NA
d_gene: NA
v_gene: TRBV19
CDR3aa: CASSDWSSYNEQFF
CDR3nt: TGTGCCAGTAGCGACTGGAGCTCCTACAATGAGCAGTTCTTC